This T cell receptor beta chain was recovered during a study of identical twins. Whole-study findings and limits: Among monozygotic twins, out-of-frame TCR alpha sharing exceeded what models predicted. Surplus twin overlap in beta out-of-frame sequences was less pronounced. The more abundant beta clonotypes in cord blood had fewer insertions, and memory repertoires did not show this.

This CDR3 has 17 residues. Using its own MiXCR run on the 5' RACE reads, TCRdb lists one record per CDR3 protein. The sample records about 1.7 million distinct CDR3 sequences, roughly a third being singletons. Comment on this clonotype: No antigen is known for it.

The donor group consisted entirely of healthy Caucasians. J is TRBJ2-1 and V is TRBV21-1; TRBD1, as called in the table, went unchecked against the DNA. TRBV21-1 is noted as a pseudogene. The clonotype was recovered from a newborn girl in good health. Sequencing was performed on cord blood. The CDR3 DNA is TGTGCCAGCAGCCCAAGGGGACCGCAGAAATCCTACAATGAGCAGTTCTTC. The encoded protein is CASSPRGPQKSYNEQFF.